The rows below give T cell receptor beta chains drawn from one sample of a study of blood T cell repertoires in COVID-19. The table came from immunoSEQ multiplex PCR; TCRdb's copy has only in-frame clones and leaves some out. The table lists about 230,000 clones, around 80% of them singletons. The sequencing input was peripheral blood. All receptors come from a woman in her twenties or thirties with COVID-19, enrolled during active disease. Both conserved end residues are part of each CDR3. A D gene is named only where the DNA matches it firmly. Some rows mark clone size as missing; the rest say once, few, many or name a class of expanded clone.

d_gene | j_gene | abundance | v_gene | CDR3aa | CDR3nt
. | TRBJ2-5 | . | TRBV5-1 | CASSLQGRETQYF | TGCGCCAGCAGCTTACAGGGACGAGAGACCCAGTACTTC
TRBD2 | TRBJ2-3 | . | TRBV10-3 | CAISESFSSGSLYTQYF | TGTGCCATCAGTGAGTCGTTTTCGAGCGGGAGTCTATATACGCAGTATTTT
. | TRBJ2-2 | . | TRBV5-1 | CASRPTGNTGELFF | TGCGCCAGCAGGCCTACCGGGAACACCGGGGAGCTGTTTTTT
TRBD2 | TRBJ2-1 | . | TRBV7-9 | CASSATSGPYNEQFF | TGTGCCAGCAGCGCTACTAGCGGACCATACAATGAGCAGTTCTTC
TRBD1 | TRBJ1-2 | . | TRBV5-1 | CASRPTTGGYGYTF | TGCGCCAGCAGACCAACGACAGGGGGCTATGGCTACACCTTC
TRBD2 | TRBJ2-3 | few | TRBV6-2/TRBV6-3 | CASSYLRGGGRSKTDTQYF | TGTGCCAGCAGTTACCTCCGAGGCGGGGGGCGTAGCAAGACAGATACGCAGTATTTT
. | TRBJ1-1 | . | TRBV2 | CASSEQVGTEAFF | TGTGCCAGCAGTGAACAGGTCGGCACTGAAGCTTTCTTT
. | TRBJ2-1 | . | TRBV7-3 | CASSSFRGNEQFF | TGTGCCAGCAGCTCTTTCAGGGGCAATGAGCAGTTCTTC
. | TRBJ2-1 | . | TRBV7-9 | CATPEGQFNEQFF | TGTGCCACCCCGGAGGGCCAATTCAATGAGCAGTTCTTC
TRBD2 | TRBJ2-7 | few | TRBV6-6 | CASSSASGGYEQYF | TGTGCCAGCAGTTCGGCTAGCGGAGGGTACGAGCAGTACTTC
. | TRBJ2-2 | . | TRBV5-1 | CASSLNTGELFF | TGCGCCAGCAGCCTGAACACCGGGGAGCTGTTTTTT
TRBD2 | TRBJ2-5 | . | TRBV11-3 | CASSPGTSGLQETQYF | TGTGCCAGCAGCCCTGGGACTAGCGGACTTCAAGAGACCCAGTACTTC
TRBD1 | TRBJ1-6 | . | TRBV6-2/TRBV6-3 | CASSSTGDSPLHF | TGTGCCAGCAGTTCGACAGGGGATTCACCCCTCCACTTT
TRBD1 | TRBJ2-7 | once | TRBV6-6 | CASSQRGQVFREQYF | TGTGCCAGCAGCCAACGGGGACAGGTTTTCCGCGAGCAGTACTTC
TRBD1 | TRBJ1-2 | . | TRBV7-2 | CASDGGQGGNYGYTF | TGTGCCAGCGACGGGGGACAGGGAGGTAACTATGGCTACACCTTC
TRBD1 | TRBJ2-7 | . | TRBV7-2 | CASSSGTGYSEQYF | TGTGCCAGCAGCTCCGGGACAGGGTACTCCGAGCAGTACTTC
. | TRBJ2-5 | . | TRBV19 | CASSLRVETQYF | TGTGCCAGTAGCCTCAGGGTAGAGACCCAGTACTTC
. | TRBJ1-1 | . | TRBV7-9 | CASSLGGGQYTEAFF | TGTGCCAGCAGCTTAGGAGGGGGACAATACACTGAAGCTTTCTTT
TRBD1 | TRBJ2-7 | . | TRBV9 | CASSVDTGTGFEQYF | TGTGCCAGCAGCGTGGACACCGGGACAGGGTTCGAGCAGTACTTC
TRBD1 | TRBJ1-6 | few | TRBV5-3 | CARSYDRGNSPLHF | TGTGCCAGAAGCTACGACAGGGGTAATTCACCCCTCCACTTT
. | TRBJ1-6 | . | TRBV6-5 | CASTRGGSPLHF | TGTGCCAGCACCAGAGGGGGTTCACCCCTCCACTTT
. | TRBJ1-2 | . | TRBV7-9 | CASSLDLGVGYTF | TGTGCCAGCAGCTTAGATCTAGGGGTTGGCTACACCTTC
TRBD1 | TRBJ1-2 | . | TRBV4-3 | CASSLQGAPGGYTF | TGCGCCAGCAGCCTACAGGGGGCCCCCGGTGGCTACACCTTC
. | TRBJ2-2 | . | TRBV15 | CATSLLGGGGGELFF | TGTGCCACCAGCCTGCTAGGAGGGGGGGGCGGGGAGCTGTTTTTT
TRBD1 | TRBJ1-2 | . | TRBV2 | CASSGGQNGYTF | TGTGCCAGCAGTGGGGGACAGAATGGCTACACCTTC
TRBD1 | TRBJ1-2 | . | TRBV29-1 | CSGIDRGNYGYTF | TGCAGCGGGATAGACAGGGGAAACTATGGCTACACCTTC
. | TRBJ1-2 | . | TRBV28 | CASSFSGGGRANYGYTF | TGTGCCAGCAGTTTTTCGGGGGGAGGGCGAGCTAACTATGGCTACACCTTC
TRBD2 | TRBJ2-2 | . | TRBV25-1 | CASALAGDTGELFF | TGTGCCAGCGCCTTAGCGGGAGACACCGGGGAGCTGTTTTTT
. | TRBJ1-5 | . | TRBV19 | CASRQENLSNQPQHF | TGTGCCAGTCGTCAGGAAAACCTTAGCAATCAGCCCCAGCATTTT
TRBD1 | TRBJ1-2 | . | TRBV18 | CASSPGTGRQRGYTF | TGTGCCAGCTCACCAGGGACAGGGCGGCAAAGAGGCTACACCTTC
TRBD2 | TRBJ2-3 | . | TRBV6-6 | CASSPGTSAGTDTQYF | TGTGCCAGCAGTCCAGGGACTAGCGCCGGCACAGATACGCAGTATTTT
. | TRBJ1-4 | . | TRBV2 | CATGRGTNEKLFF | TGTGCCACGGGCAGGGGCACTAATGAAAAACTGTTTTTT
TRBD2 | TRBJ2-1 | . | TRBV19 | CASSIPAGGPYEQFF | TGTGCCAGTAGTATCCCAGCGGGAGGGCCCTATGAGCAGTTCTTC
. | TRBJ2-3 | . | TRBV9 | CASSVEGGSTDTQYF | TGTGCCAGCAGCGTAGAGGGCGGGAGCACAGATACGCAGTATTTT
TRBD1 | TRBJ1-4 | . | TRBV5-4 | CASSLRQGTNEKLFF | TGTGCCAGCAGCCTCAGACAGGGCACTAATGAAAAACTGTTTTTT
. | TRBJ1-3 | . | TRBV7-9 | CASSSQGLSGNTIYF | TGTGCCAGCAGCTCACAGGGCCTCTCTGGAAACACCATATATTTT
TRBD2 | TRBJ2-7 | . | TRBV7-2 | CASSWSGGASDEQYF | TGTGCCAGCAGCTGGAGCGGGGGGGCATCCGACGAGCAGTACTTC
TRBD1 | TRBJ1-2 | . | TRBV18 | CASSSAVTGDGYTF | TGTGCCAGCTCATCCGCCGTGACAGGGGATGGCTACACCTTC
TRBD1 | TRBJ2-2 | . | TRBV6-1 | CASSAGTGDNTGELFF | TGTGCCAGCAGTGCAGGGACAGGGGATAACACCGGGGAGCTGTTTTTT
. | TRBJ1-2 | . | TRBV12-3/TRBV12-4 | CASSFAGLAGYTF | TGTGCCAGCAGTTTTGCCGGGTTGGCTGGCTACACCTTC
TRBD1 | TRBJ2-5 | . | TRBV13 | CASALRGPREAQYF | TGTGCCAGCGCGTTAAGGGGGCCAAGAGAGGCCCAGTACTTC
TRBD1 | TRBJ2-7 | few | TRBV7-9 | CASSLRGQGGNEQYF | TGTGCCAGCAGCCTAAGAGGACAGGGGGGCAACGAGCAGTACTTC
TRBD2 | TRBJ2-4 | . | TRBV7-8 | CASSASGGKNIQYF | TGTGCCAGCAGCGCTTCGGGGGGGAAAAACATTCAGTACTTC
. | TRBJ2-1 | . | TRBV7-9 | CASSSIQGIPGYNEQFF | TGTGCCAGCAGCTCGATACAGGGTATTCCAGGTTACAATGAGCAGTTCTTC
TRBD2 | TRBJ2-7 | . | TRBV7-2 | CASSSRTSGGSGEQYF | TGTGCCAGCAGCTCCCGGACTAGCGGGGGGAGTGGCGAGCAGTACTTC
. | TRBJ2-7 | . | TRBV28 | CASTRGGKSYEQYF | TGTGCCAGCACCCGCGGGGGCAAATCATACGAGCAGTACTTC
TRBD2 | TRBJ2-1 | . | TRBV10-1 | CASTRTSGSGDEQFF | TGCGCCAGCACCCGGACTAGCGGGAGTGGGGATGAGCAGTTCTTC
. | TRBJ2-4 | . | TRBV9 | CASSGASVNIQYF | TGTGCCAGCAGCGGGGCCTCCGTGAACATTCAGTACTTC
TRBD1 | TRBJ1-2 | . | TRBV9 | CASSDSGTGNSNYGYTF | TGTGCCAGCAGCGACTCCGGGACAGGGAACTCTAACTATGGCTACACCTTC
TRBD1 | TRBJ1-5 | few | TRBV28 | CASSFWDRGPYSNQPQHF | TGTGCCAGCAGTTTTTGGGACAGGGGGCCATATAGCAATCAGCCCCAGCATTTT
. | TRBJ1-2 | . | TRBV9 | CASSEGTKLWLGDF | TGTGCCAGCAGCGAGGGGACAAAGCTATGGCTAGGGGACTTC
TRBD1 | TRBJ1-5 | . | TRBV27 | CASRGTGGNQPQHF | TGTGCCAGCAGGGGGACAGGGGGTAATCAGCCCCAGCATTTT
TRBD1 | TRBJ1-4 | . | TRBV4-3 | CASSQDGQGDEKLFF | TGCGCCAGCAGCCAAGATGGACAGGGGGATGAAAAACTGTTTTTT
. | TRBJ1-2 | . | TRBV29-1 | CSVVPGTGLNYGYTF | TGCAGCGTTGTACCTGGGACGGGACTTAACTATGGCTACACCTTC